These 32 T cell receptor beta chains originate from one sample sequenced in a study of cytomegalovirus exposure and HLA in healthy donors. Primers included in the PCR were 60 Vbeta and 13 Jbeta primers. Clones were read by immunoSEQ multiplex PCR, and TCRdb kept only the in-frame ones, dropping some. Of some 140,000 clones in the sample, 66% were seen once. The sample taken for sequencing was PBMCs. The receptors come from a human donor in good health.

The chain links TRBV11-2 to TRBJ2-1; possibly TRBD1 for D (5 bases). This CDR3 is built from 14 residues. Germline V gene data show CDR1 as SGHAT and CDR2 as FQNNGV. V was shortened by 1 base and J by 8 bases, with 12 bases between the two germline ends. The CDR3 DNA follows: TGTGCCAGCAGCTTAGGCCTGACAGACGATGAGCAGTTCTTC. Protein: CASSLGLTDDEQFF.

This chain connects TRBV7-2 to TRBJ2-2, with 8 bases lining up with TRBD2. Germline V gene data show CDR1 as SGHTA and CDR2 as FQGNSA. This CDR3 region has 15 residues. The J segment lost 5 bases and the V segment lost 4 bases, leaving 6 bases of the junction unmatched. CDR3 loop: CASSSYPGGTGELFF. CDR3 nucleotide sequence: TGTGCCAGCAGCTCGTACCCGGGAGGGACCGGGGAGCTGTTTTTT. The whole variable domain, filled in from reference TRBV7-2 and TRBJ2-2, reads GAGVSQSPSNKVTEKGKDVELRCDPISGHTALYWYRQSLGQGLEFLIYFQGNSAPDKSGLPSDRFSAERTGGSVSTLTIQRTQQEDSAVYLCASSSYPGGTGELFFGEGSRLTVL.

A word on this clone: At one end the junction does not follow the germline gene, possibly because of a read error. The chain uses TRBV6-1 and TRBJ2-7; D not resolved. Looked up from germline, CDR1 is MNHNS and CDR2 is SASEGT. CDR3 length: 14 amino acids. CDR3 nucleotide sequence: TGTGCCGGCAGTGCCGGGTTAACGCCCTACGAGCAGTACTTC. Protein sequence: CAGSAGLTPYEQYF.

The chain is built from TRBV5-4 and TRBJ1-1; D is unclear. In germline, CDR1 is SGHNT, CDR2 YYREEE (reference sequence). The CDR3 has 14 residues. Trimming took 3 bases from V and 1 from J, leaving 10 bases between them. The CDR3 sequence: CASSSGKENTEAFF. CDR3 in DNA: TGTGCCAGCAGCTCCGGGAAAGAGAACACTGAAGCTTTCTTT.

V gene TRBV10-3 combines with J gene TRBJ2-1, with D possibly TRBD2 on 6 matching bases. The germline gives CDR1 ENHRY, CDR2 SYGVKD. CDR3 size: 14 residues. V lost 4 bases and J lost 4, with 11 bases in between. The CDR3 loop reads CAISGVAEYNEQFF. The CDR3 bases are TGTGCCATCAGTGGGGTAGCGGAGTACAATGAGCAGTTCTTC.

V usage is TRBV5-6 and J usage is TRBJ2-7; 7 bases map to TRBD2. The CDR3 runs 15 residues. V lost 1 base, J lost 0 bases, and 4 bases stayed unmatched. CDR1 is SGHDT and CDR2 is YYEEEE in the germline V gene. The CDR3 protein is CASSLRLAASYEQYF. The CDR3 coding sequence is TGTGCCAGCAGCTTGCGGCTAGCGGCCTCCTACGAGCAGTACTTC. Full variable domain (rest looked up from reference TRBV5-6 and TRBJ2-7): DAGVTQSPTHLIKTRGQQVTLRCSPKSGHDTVSWYQQALGQGPQFIFQYYEEEERQRGNFPDRFSGHQFPNYSSELNVNALLLGDSALYLCASSLRLAASYEQYFGPGTRLTVT.

Only a few counts were recorded for this clone. The V and J genes are TRBV6-1 and TRBJ1-6, with a weak D call TRBD1 (5 bases). CDR1 MNHNS and CDR2 SASEGT come from the germline V gene. This CDR3 contains 17 residues. V lost 4 bases, J lost 0 bases, and 13 bases lay in between. The CDR3 DNA sequence: TGTGCCAGCAGTGGGGGACTTCTCGGCTCCTATAATTCACCCCTCCACTTT. This gives the protein CASSGGLLGSYNSPLHF.

This clone was counted only a few times. The chain has TRBV7-2 and TRBJ2-7, with 10 bases identical to TRBD2. J was trimmed by 2 bases and V by 1 base; bases with no gene match: 5. Germline CDR1 and CDR2: SGHTA and FQGNSA. The CDR3 runs 16 residues. The CDR3 region has the DNA TGTGCCAGCAGCTTAGTCTCAGCGGGAGGGCCCTACGAGCAGTACTTC. Its protein product is CASSLVSAGGPYEQYF.

A few counts support this clone. The chain combines TRBV6-5 with TRBJ1-3, with 10 bases lining up with TRBD1. The CDR3 consists of 15 residues. Looked up from germline, CDR1 is MNHEY and CDR2 is SVGAGI. After removal of 5 bases from V and 2 bases from J, the junction contained 3 bases not matched to a gene. CDR3 nucleotide sequence: TGTGCCAGCAGTCCCGACAGGGGGCCTGGAAACACCATATATTTT. Residues: CASSPDRGPGNTIYF.

This clone was detected a few times. This chain joins TRBV4-3 and TRBJ1-2; D gene ambiguous. The germline V gene has CDR1 LGHNA and CDR2 YSLEER. There are 18 residues in the CDR3. With 0 bases removed from V and 4 bases from J, the gap between germline ends came to 21 bases. CDR3 bases: TGCGCCAGCAGCCAAGATATCCGGATCCCGGTACCAGGCTATGGCTACACCTTC. Encoded protein: CASSQDIRIPVPGYGYTF.

This clone came up a few times. The chain is built from TRBV27 and TRBJ2-7; 7 positions agree with TRBD2. Germline CDR1 MNHEY, CDR2 SMNVEV (reference sequence). V trimming: 6 bases; J trimming: 9 bases; junction bases outside the gene matches: 14. The CDR3 totals 14 residues. CDR3 sequence reads: CASRVGGTTSGQYF. The CDR3 DNA reads TGTGCCAGCAGGGTTGGCGGGACTACCTCAGGGCAGTACTTC.

CDR3 nucleotide sequence: TGTGCCAGTAGTGGCGGCCGGGACACGTCGGGGAGCACCATATATTTT. Amino acid sequence: CASSGGRDTSGSTIYF. The chain carries TRBV19 and TRBJ1-3; TRBD1 is a possible D gene (6 bases). With 5 bases removed from V and 9 bases from J, the gap between germline ends came to 23 bases. CDR3 length: 16 residues. Per germline, CDR1 LNHDA and CDR2 SQIVND (reference sequence).

The V and J genes are TRBV28 and TRBJ2-4, with 8 bases fitting TRBD2. Germline loops: CDR1 MDHEN, CDR2 SYDVKM. The CDR3 totals 19 residues. Trimming took 7 bases from V and 2 from J; bases not matched to a gene: 19. The CDR3 coding sequence is TGTGCCAGCACCCGGACTAGCCGTGAGAGATATTTCTCCAAAAACATTCAGTACTTC. Protein sequence: CASTRTSRERYFSKNIQYF.

This clone has just one count. The chain uses TRBV6-5 and TRBJ1-2; D is uncertain. Trimming stripped 5 bases from V and 6 bases from J, with 13 bases between. The CDR3 consists of 13 residues. CDR1 is MNHEY and CDR2 is SVGAGI in the germline V gene. CDR3 in amino acids: CASSPSGRDGYTF. In nucleotides, the CDR3 is TGTGCCAGCAGTCCCTCGGGGAGAGATGGCTACACCTTC.

V and J are TRBV9 and TRBJ1-4; D is unresolved. The V end was cut by 0 bases, the J end by 4 bases, with 7 bases between. Germline V gives CDR1 SGDLS, CDR2 YYNGEE. The CDR3 length is 14 residues. The CDR3 coding sequence is TGTGCCAGCAGCGTAGGGGCCCTTAATGAAAAACTGTTTTTT. Amino acids: CASSVGALNEKLFF.

This clone has more than one count but fewer than ten. The chain combines TRBV29-1 with TRBJ1-1; D ambiguous. The length of the CDR3 is 13 residues. Germline V gene data show CDR1 as SQVTM and CDR2 as ANQGSEA. Trimming stripped 2 bases from V and 4 bases from J, with 11 bases between. The CDR3 DNA follows: TGCAGCGTTGAACCGGGTATGGGCACTGAAGCTTTCTTT. Its protein product is CSVEPGMGTEAFF.

This clone was observed a single time. The chain joins TRBV5-1 to TRBJ2-3, with 7 nucleotides matching TRBD2. CDR1 is SGHRS, CDR2 YFSETQ, per germline. V dropped 0 bases and J dropped 3; count of bases not matched to a gene: 7. CDR3 length: 16 amino acids. The CDR3 sequence: CASSLAAGAGTDTQYF. Here the CDR3 DNA reads TGCGCCAGCAGCTTGGCTGCGGGAGCTGGAACAGATACGCAGTATTTT.

This chain connects TRBV11-2 to TRBJ2-1; tentative D call: TRBD1 (6 bases). CDR3 length: 12 amino acids. V lost 5 bases and J 10 bases, leaving 12 bases between the germline ends. Germline V CDR1 and CDR2: SGHAT, FQNNGV. In DNA form, the CDR3 reads TGTGCCAGCAGCCATGCAGACAGGGAGCAGTTCTTC. It codes for CASSHADREQFF.

The J gene is TRBJ2-2, the V gene TRBV27, with D uncertain. V shed 3 bases and J shed 1 base, with 9 bases lying between them. This CDR3 contains 15 residues. CDR1 and CDR2 from the germline V gene are MNHEY and SMNVEV (reference sequence). This CDR3 is CASSLAMVNTGELFF. The CDR3 bases are TGTGCCAGCAGTTTGGCCATGGTGAACACCGGGGAGCTGTTTTTT.

This chain joins TRBV6-5 and TRBJ2-7; the D gene is possibly TRBD1 (6 bases). The germline gives CDR1 MNHEY, CDR2 SVGAGI. Trimming left V 6 bases short and J 3 bases short, with 12 bases between. CDR3 length: 13 amino acids. CDR3 in DNA: TGTGCCAGCAGCTCGACAGGTGGCTACGAGCAGTACTTC. It yields the protein CASSSTGGYEQYF.

The CDR3 DNA reads TGTGCCAGCAGCGTAGGAGGCGGGAGGGGCCAATCCTACGAGCAGTACTTC. It encodes CASSVGGGRGQSYEQYF. The chain uses TRBV9 and TRBJ2-7, with 9 bases lining up with TRBD2. Germline CDR1 SGDLS, CDR2 YYNGEE. The V gene end was trimmed by 0 bases and the J gene end by 1 base; junction bases not matched to a gene: 8. This CDR3 is 17 amino acids long.

The chain has TRBV9 and TRBJ2-3; 11 bases fit TRBD2. CDR1 SGDLS and CDR2 YYNGEE come from the germline V gene. Trimming cost V 3 bases and J 7 bases; bases outside gene matches: 10. This CDR3 comprises 16 residues. The CDR3 sequence: CASSALGTSGGNTQYF. The CDR3 DNA follows: TGTGCCAGCAGCGCACTTGGGACTAGCGGAGGGAATACGCAGTATTTT.

The genes are TRBV9 and TRBJ1-2; the D gene is possibly TRBD1 (6 bases). V dropped 5 bases and J dropped 4 bases, with 15 bases sitting between them. CDR1 and CDR2 (germline): SGDLS, YYNGEE. There are 14 residues in the CDR3. DNA for the CDR3: TGTGCCAGCAGTGGGGGACACCGATCCTATGGCTACACCTTC. This codes for CASSGGHRSYGYTF.

The chain is built from TRBV15 and TRBJ2-7, with D perhaps matching TRBD2 (6 bases). V was clipped by 0 bases and J by 4 bases, with 7 bases between them. The CDR3 loop spans 13 amino acids. Germline V gene sequence: CDR1 LNHNV, CDR2 YYDKDF (reference sequence). The CDR3 sequence is CATSRDGGYEQYF. The DNA for the CDR3 is TGTGCCACCAGCAGAGATGGGGGGTACGAGCAGTACTTC.

CDR3 nucleotide sequence: TGCGCCAGCAGCTTGGCCCCCCAGGGACAGCAAGAGACCCAGTACTTC. Its protein is CASSLAPQGQQETQYF. The V and J genes are TRBV5-1 and TRBJ2-5; 7 bases fit TRBD1. The germline CDR1 and CDR2 sequences are SGHRS and YFSETQ. The CDR3 contains 16 residues. The ends lost 0 bases at V and 2 bases at J; junction bases unmatched: 7. Together with reference TRBV5-1 and TRBJ2-5, the CDR3 gives the full variable domain: KAGVTQTPRYLIKTRGQQVTLSCSPISGHRSVSWYQQTPGQGLQFLFEYFSETQRNKGNFPGRFSGRQFSNSRSEMNVSTLELGDSALYLCASSLAPQGQQETQYFGPGTRLLVL.

This clone was counted between two and nine times. V and J are TRBV6-6 and TRBJ1-1, with 8 bases that match TRBD1. The V gene end was trimmed by 3 bases and the J gene end by 0 bases; junction bases not matched to a gene: 3. Per the germline V gene, CDR1 is MNHNY and CDR2 is SVGAGI (reference sequence). The CDR3 extends over 15 amino acids. The CDR3 is CASSYGQGLNTEAFF. The CDR3 DNA sequence: TGTGCCAGCAGTTATGGACAGGGTTTGAACACTGAAGCTTTCTTT.

This clone was seen a single time. The chain joins TRBV11-2 to TRBJ2-3, with TRBD2 identical over 12 bases. Looked up from germline, CDR1 is SGHAT and CDR2 is FQNNGV. The CDR3 extends over 18 amino acids. V shed 1 base, J shed 3 bases, and the junction held 8 bases outside the gene matches. The CDR3, as DNA: TGTGCCAGCAGCTTAGGAGGAACTAGCGGGAGGATTACAGATACGCAGTATTTT. Its translation: CASSLGGTSGRITDTQYF.

The chain links TRBV9 to TRBJ2-3; D may be TRBD2 (6 bases). V lost 0 bases and J 3 bases, leaving 11 bases between the germline ends. The CDR3 loop spans 15 amino acids. Per the germline V gene, CDR1 is SGDLS and CDR2 is YYNGEE. CDR3 bases: TGTGCCAGCAGCGTAGCAGCGGGTGGAACAGATACGCAGTATTTT. Protein product: CASSVAAGGTDTQYF.

This chain links TRBV15 with TRBJ1-1, with a tentative D call TRBD1 (6 bases). The ends were cut back, 5 bases at V and 0 bases at J, with 10 bases in the middle. The CDR3 loop spans 14 amino acids. Germline lookup yields CDR1 LNHNV and CDR2 YYDKDF (reference sequence). The CDR3 region has the DNA TGTGCCACCAGCGTCCGACAGGTGAACACTGAAGCTTTCTTT. This encodes CATSVRQVNTEAFF.

This clone has more than one count but fewer than ten. The chain combines TRBV5-1 with TRBJ2-1; D remains ambiguous. The V and J ends lost 2 bases and 4 bases respectively, with 16 bases between them. The CDR3 is made up of 16 amino acids. CDR1 is SGHRS and CDR2 is YFSETQ in the germline V gene. This CDR3 is CASSFARVGRYNEQFF. In nucleotides, the CDR3 is TGCGCCAGCAGCTTTGCCCGGGTAGGTCGGTACAATGAGCAGTTCTTC.

This clone has just one count. The J gene is TRBJ2-7, the V gene TRBV28, with TRBD1 identical over 11 bases. V lost 6 bases, J lost 6 bases, and 10 bases stayed unmatched. The germline gives CDR1 MDHEN, CDR2 SYDVKM. The length of the CDR3 is 15 residues. The DNA for the CDR3 is TGTGCCAGCAGCCTCCCGGGACAGGGGGTTAGCGAGCAGTACTTC. This translates into CASSLPGQGVSEQYF.

This clone was observed once. The chain carries TRBV7-6 and TRBJ2-7, with 8 bases fitting TRBD1. Losses at the gene ends were 5 bases for V and 5 bases for J; bases not matched to a gene: 5. Germline CDR1 and CDR2: SGHVS and FNYEAQ. This CDR3 comprises 13 residues. CDR3 bases: TGTGCCAGCAGCGAGGGACAGGCCCACGAGCAGTACTTC. This encodes CASSEGQAHEQYF.